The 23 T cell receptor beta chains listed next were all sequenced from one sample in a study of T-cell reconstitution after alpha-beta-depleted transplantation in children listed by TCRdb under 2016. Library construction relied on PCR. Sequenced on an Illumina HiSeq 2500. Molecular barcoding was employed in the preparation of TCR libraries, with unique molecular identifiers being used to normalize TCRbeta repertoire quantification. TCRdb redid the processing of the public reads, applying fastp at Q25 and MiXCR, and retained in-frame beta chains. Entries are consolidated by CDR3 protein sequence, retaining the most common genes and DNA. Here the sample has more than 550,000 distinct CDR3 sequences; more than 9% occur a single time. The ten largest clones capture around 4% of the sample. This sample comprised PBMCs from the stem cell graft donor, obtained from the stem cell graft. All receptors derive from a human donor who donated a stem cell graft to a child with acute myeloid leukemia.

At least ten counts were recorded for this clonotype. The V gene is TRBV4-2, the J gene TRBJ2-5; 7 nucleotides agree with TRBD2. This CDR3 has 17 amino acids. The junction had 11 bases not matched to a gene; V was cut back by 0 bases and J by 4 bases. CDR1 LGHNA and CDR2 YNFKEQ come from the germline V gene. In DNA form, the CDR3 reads TGTGCCAGCAGCCAAGAAAGAAGTCGGCGGGAGTTAGAGACCCAGTACTTC. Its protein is CASSQERSRRELETQYF.

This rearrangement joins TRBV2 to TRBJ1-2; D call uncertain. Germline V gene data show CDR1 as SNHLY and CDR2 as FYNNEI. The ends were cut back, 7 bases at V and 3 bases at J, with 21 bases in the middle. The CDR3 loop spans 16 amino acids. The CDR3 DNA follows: TGTGCCAGCAATTTTGTACCGGGCTCCACATACTATGGCTACACCTTC. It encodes CASNFVPGSTYYGYTF.

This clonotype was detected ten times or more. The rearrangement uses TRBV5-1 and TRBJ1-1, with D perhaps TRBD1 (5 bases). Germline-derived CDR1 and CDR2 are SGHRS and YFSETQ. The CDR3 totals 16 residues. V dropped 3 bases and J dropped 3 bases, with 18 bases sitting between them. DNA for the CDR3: TGCGCCAGCAGCTCCCTTGGATCTATAGGGGACACTGAAGCTTTCTTT. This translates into CASSSLGSIGDTEAFF.

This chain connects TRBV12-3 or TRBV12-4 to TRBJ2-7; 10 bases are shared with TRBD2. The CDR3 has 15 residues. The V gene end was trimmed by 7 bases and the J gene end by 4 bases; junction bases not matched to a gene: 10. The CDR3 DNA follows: TGTGCCAGCACCCAGGCTAGCGGGAGTTTATACGAGCAGTACTTC. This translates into CASTQASGSLYEQYF.

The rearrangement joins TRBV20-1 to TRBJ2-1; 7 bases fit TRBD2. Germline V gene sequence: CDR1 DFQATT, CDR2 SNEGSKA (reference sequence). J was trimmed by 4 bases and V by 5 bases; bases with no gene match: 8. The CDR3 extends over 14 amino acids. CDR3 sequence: CSAPGLGAYNEQFF. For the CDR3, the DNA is TGCAGTGCTCCAGGACTAGGAGCTTACAATGAGCAGTTCTTC.

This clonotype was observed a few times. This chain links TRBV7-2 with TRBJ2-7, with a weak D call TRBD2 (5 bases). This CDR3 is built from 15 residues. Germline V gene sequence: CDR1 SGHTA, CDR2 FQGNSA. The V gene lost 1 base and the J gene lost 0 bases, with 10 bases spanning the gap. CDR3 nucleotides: TGTGCCAGCAGCTTAGTCGTAGCGTACTCCTACGAGCAGTACTTC. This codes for CASSLVVAYSYEQYF.

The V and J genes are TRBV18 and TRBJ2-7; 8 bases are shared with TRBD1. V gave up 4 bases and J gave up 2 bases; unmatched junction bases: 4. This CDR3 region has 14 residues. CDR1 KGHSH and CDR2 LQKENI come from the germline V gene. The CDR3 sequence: CASSRGQEPYEQYF. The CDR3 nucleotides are TGTGCCAGCTCACGGGGACAGGAGCCCTACGAGCAGTACTTC. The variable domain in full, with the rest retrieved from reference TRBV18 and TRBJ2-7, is NAGVMQNPRHLVRRRGQEARLRCSPMKGHSHVYWYRQLPEEGLKFMVYLQKENIIDESGMPKERFSAEFPKEGPSILRIQQVVRGDSAAYFCASSRGQEPYEQYFGPGTRLTVT.

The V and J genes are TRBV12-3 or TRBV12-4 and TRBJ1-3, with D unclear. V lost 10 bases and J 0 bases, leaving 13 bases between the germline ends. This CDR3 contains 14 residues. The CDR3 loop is CATAWVSSGNTIYF. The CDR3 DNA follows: TGTGCCACCGCGTGGGTGAGCTCTGGAAACACCATATATTTT.

The CDR3 sequence is CASSYSTGTGASHTEAFF. Here the CDR3 DNA reads TGTGCCAGCAGTTACTCAACCGGGACAGGGGCTTCTCATACTGAAGCTTTCTTT. The V and J genes are TRBV6-2 or TRBV6-3 and TRBJ1-1, with TRBD1 identical over 10 bases. CDR3 length equals 18 residues. Germline CDR1 MNHEY, CDR2 SVGEGT. Losses at the gene ends were 0 bases for V and 5 bases for J; bases not matched to a gene: 12.

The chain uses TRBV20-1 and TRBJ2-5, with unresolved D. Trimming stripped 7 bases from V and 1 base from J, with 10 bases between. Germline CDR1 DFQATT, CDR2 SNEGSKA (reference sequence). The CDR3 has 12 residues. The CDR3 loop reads CSGARAQETQYF. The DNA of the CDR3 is TGCAGTGGGGCCAGAGCCCAAGAGACCCAGTACTTC.

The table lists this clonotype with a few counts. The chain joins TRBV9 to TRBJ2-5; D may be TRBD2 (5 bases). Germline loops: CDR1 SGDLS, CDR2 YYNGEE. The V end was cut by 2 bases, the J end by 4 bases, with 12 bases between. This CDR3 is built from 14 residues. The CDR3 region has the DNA TGTGCCAGCAGCGTCCCCGGGATAGCAGAGACCCAGTACTTC. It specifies CASSVPGIAETQYF.

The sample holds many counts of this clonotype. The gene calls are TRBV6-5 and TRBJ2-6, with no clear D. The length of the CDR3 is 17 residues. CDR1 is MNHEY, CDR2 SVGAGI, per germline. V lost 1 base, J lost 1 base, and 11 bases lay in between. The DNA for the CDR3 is TGTGCCAGCAGTTACTTCCCCCCAGATTCTGGGGCCAACGTCCTGACTTTC. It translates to CASSYFPPDSGANVLTF.

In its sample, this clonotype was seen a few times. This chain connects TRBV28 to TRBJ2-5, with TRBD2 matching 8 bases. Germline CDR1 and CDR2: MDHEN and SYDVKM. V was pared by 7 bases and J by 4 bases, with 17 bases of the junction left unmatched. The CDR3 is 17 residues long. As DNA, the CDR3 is TGTGCCAGCACTTCACCCAGTCGGGAGGGCCAAGGAGAGACCCAGTACTTC. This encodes CASTSPSREGQGETQYF.

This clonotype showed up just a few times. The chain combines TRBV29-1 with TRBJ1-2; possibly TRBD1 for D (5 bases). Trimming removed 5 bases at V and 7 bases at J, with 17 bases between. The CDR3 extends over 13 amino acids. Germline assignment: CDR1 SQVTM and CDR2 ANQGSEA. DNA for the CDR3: TGCAGCGTTTCTAGGGGTGATCATTCTGGCTACACCTTC. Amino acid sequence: CSVSRGDHSGYTF.

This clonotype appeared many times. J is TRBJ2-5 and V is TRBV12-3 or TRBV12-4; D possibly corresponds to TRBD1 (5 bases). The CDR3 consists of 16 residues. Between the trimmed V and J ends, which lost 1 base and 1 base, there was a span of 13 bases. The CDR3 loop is CASSLGVLQGQETQYF. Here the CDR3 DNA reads TGTGCCAGCAGTTTAGGGGTGCTTCAGGGCCAAGAGACCCAGTACTTC.

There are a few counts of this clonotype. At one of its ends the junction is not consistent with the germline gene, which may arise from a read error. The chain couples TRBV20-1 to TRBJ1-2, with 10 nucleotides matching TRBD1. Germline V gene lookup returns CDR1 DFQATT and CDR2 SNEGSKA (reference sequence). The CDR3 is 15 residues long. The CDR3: CSARDPDRGQYAYTF. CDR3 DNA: TGCAGTGCTAGAGACCCTGACAGGGGGCAATATGCCTACACCTTC.

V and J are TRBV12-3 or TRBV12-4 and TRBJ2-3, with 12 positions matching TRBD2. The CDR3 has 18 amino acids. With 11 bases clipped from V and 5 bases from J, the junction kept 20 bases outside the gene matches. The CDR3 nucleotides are TGTGCCTTCTGCTCCTCGATCCGACTAGCGGGAGCGGTAGATACGCAGTATTTT. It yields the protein CAFCSSIRLAGAVDTQYF.

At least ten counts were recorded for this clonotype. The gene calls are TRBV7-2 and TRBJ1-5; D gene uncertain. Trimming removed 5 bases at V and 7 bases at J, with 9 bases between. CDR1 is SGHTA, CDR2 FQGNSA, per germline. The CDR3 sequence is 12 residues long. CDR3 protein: CASSLRGQPQHF. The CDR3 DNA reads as TGTGCCAGCAGCCTTCGGGGACAGCCCCAGCATTTT. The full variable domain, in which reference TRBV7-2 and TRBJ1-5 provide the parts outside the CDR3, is GAGVSQSPSNKVTEKGKDVELRCDPISGHTALYWYRQSLGQGLEFLIYFQGNSAPDKSGLPSDRFSAERTGGSVSTLTIQRTQQEDSAVYLCASSLRGQPQHFGDGTRLSIL.

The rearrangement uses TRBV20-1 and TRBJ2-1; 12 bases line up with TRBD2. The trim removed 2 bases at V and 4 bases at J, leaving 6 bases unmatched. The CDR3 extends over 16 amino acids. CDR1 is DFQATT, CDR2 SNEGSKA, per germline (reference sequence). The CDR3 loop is CSARYLAGGTYNEQFF. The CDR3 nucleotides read TGCAGTGCTAGATACCTAGCGGGAGGGACTTACAATGAGCAGTTCTTC.

The CDR3 sequence: CASSGQGPIDPYEQYF. In DNA, the CDR3 is TGTGCCAGCAGTGGACAGGGGCCAATAGATCCCTACGAGCAGTACTTC. V gene TRBV28 combines with J gene TRBJ2-7, with 9 bases aligning to TRBD1. CDR1 and CDR2 (germline): MDHEN, SYDVKM. V trimming: 5 bases; J trimming: 2 bases; junction bases outside the gene matches: 10. CDR3 length equals 16 residues.

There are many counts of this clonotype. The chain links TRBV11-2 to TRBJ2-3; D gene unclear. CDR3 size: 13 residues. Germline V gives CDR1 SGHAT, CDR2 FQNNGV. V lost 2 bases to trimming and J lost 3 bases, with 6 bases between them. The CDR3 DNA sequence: TGTGCCAGCAGCTTACAGGTGACAGATACGCAGTATTTT. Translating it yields CASSLQVTDTQYF. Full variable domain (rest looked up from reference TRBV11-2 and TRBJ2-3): EAGVAQSPRYKIIEKRQSVAFWCNPISGHATLYWYQQILGQGPKLLIQFQNNGVVDDSQLPKDRFSAERLKGVDSTLKIQPAKLEDSAVYLCASSLQVTDTQYFGPGTRLTVL.

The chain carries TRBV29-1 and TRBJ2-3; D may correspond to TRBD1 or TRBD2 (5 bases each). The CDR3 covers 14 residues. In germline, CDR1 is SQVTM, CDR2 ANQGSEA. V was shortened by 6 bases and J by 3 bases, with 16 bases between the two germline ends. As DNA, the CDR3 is TGCAGCGTCAGAGGCAGGGACCGAACAGATACGCAGTATTTT. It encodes CSVRGRDRTDTQYF.

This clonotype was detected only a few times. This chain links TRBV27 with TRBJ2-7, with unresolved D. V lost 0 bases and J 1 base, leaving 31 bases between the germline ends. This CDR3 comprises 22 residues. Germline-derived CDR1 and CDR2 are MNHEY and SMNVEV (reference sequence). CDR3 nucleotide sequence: TGTGCCAGCAGTTTATCGCGTTGGAACCCGGGTCTCTCTAACTCCGATTCCTACGAGCAGTACTTC. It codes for CASSLSRWNPGLSNSDSYEQYF.